These 14 T cell receptor beta chains originate from one sample sequenced in a study of blood T cell repertoires in COVID-19. Assay: immunoSEQ multiplex PCR; the TCRdb copy retains only in-frame clones and omits some. The sample lists 300,000 or so clones, 85% to 90% occurring once. Sequencing input: peripheral blood. The receptor source for this set is a middle-aged woman with acute or convalescent COVID-19.

The V and J genes are TRBV6-2 or TRBV6-3 and TRBJ1-2, with D hard to call. Germline CDR1 MNHEY, CDR2 SVGEGT. This CDR3 contains 12 residues. With 5 bases removed from V and 4 bases from J, the gap between germline ends came to 8 bases. The CDR3: CASSIAGYGYTF. CDR3 coding DNA: TGTGCCAGCAGTATAGCCGGCTATGGCTACACCTTC.

The chain has TRBV4-1 and TRBJ2-1, with D perhaps matching TRBD2 (5 bases). The CDR3 extends over 12 amino acids. Looked up from germline, CDR1 is MGHRA and CDR2 is YSYEKL. V shed 4 bases and J shed 7 bases, with 8 bases lying between them. The CDR3 DNA follows: TGCGCCAGCAGCCCGCCGGGGAATGAGCAGTTCTTC. Protein: CASSPPGNEQFF.

The V and J genes are TRBV7-6 and TRBJ1-5; 7 bases match TRBD1. The CDR3 totals 15 residues. Germline V gene data show CDR1 as SGHVS and CDR2 as FNYEAQ. V gave up 1 base and J gave up 6 bases; unmatched junction bases: 6. Here the CDR3 reads CASSLGQGVGQPQHF. The CDR3, as DNA: TGTGCCAGCAGCTTAGGACAGGGTGTTGGTCAGCCCCAGCATTTT.

The chain combines TRBV15 with TRBJ1-6; 8 bases map to TRBD1. The CDR3 loop spans 15 amino acids. V was clipped by 3 bases and J by 10 bases; unmatched bases: 8. Germline-derived CDR1 and CDR2 are LNHNV and YYDKDF (reference sequence). The CDR3 nucleotides read TGTGCCACCAGCAGGCTTGACAGGGGAGGATCACCCCTCCACTTT. Encoded protein: CATSRLDRGGSPLHF. Looking up the rest from reference TRBV15 and TRBJ1-6 gives the full variable domain: DAMVIQNPRYQVTQFGKPVTLSCSQTLNHNVMYWYQQKSSQAPKLLFHYYDKDFNNEADTPDNFQSRRPNTSFCFLDIRSPGLGDTAMYLCATSRLDRGGSPLHFGNGTRLTVT.

Of note for this clone: Other DNA sequences within the sample encode an identical CDR3. The gene calls are TRBV12-3 or TRBV12-4 and TRBJ1-1; tentative D call: TRBD1 (5 bases). Trimming removed 5 bases at V and 2 bases at J, with 9 bases between. This CDR3 spans 13 amino acids. The CDR3 coding sequence is TGTGCCAGCAGTCTGACAGTAAACACTGAAGCTTTCTTT. This sequence encodes CASSLTVNTEAFF.

J is TRBJ1-3 and V is TRBV4-1, with 7 bases aligning to TRBD1. This CDR3 has 18 amino acids. Germline CDR1 MGHRA, CDR2 YSYEKL. The V gene end was trimmed by 0 bases and the J gene end by 10 bases; junction bases not matched to a gene: 18. CDR3 sequence (DNA): TGCGCCAGCAGCCAAGAAAGTCTTTCGTACAGGGGAAGAGGGACCATATATTTT. Amino acid sequence: CASSQESLSYRGRGTIYF.

This clone was detected once. The chain employs TRBV2 and TRBJ2-3, with a weak D call TRBD1 (5 bases). CDR3 size: 14 residues. Looked up from germline, CDR1 is SNHLY and CDR2 is FYNNEI. Deletions cut 7 bases from V and 2 bases from J, with 13 bases between. The CDR3 coding sequence is TGTGCCAGCAAGAAGCCCAGGGTCACAGATACGCAGTATTTT. The encoded protein is CASKKPRVTDTQYF.

The DNA for the CDR3 is TGCGCCAGCAGTCCCAGGACAGGACCCGGAAACACCATATATTTT. Translation: CASSPRTGPGNTIYF. This chain links TRBV5-1 with TRBJ1-3, with TRBD1 matching 7 bases. Germline lookup yields CDR1 SGHRS and CDR2 YFSETQ. With V trimmed by 5 bases and J by 4 bases, 9 bases remained unmatched. The CDR3 consists of 15 residues.

CDR3 in DNA: TGTGCCAGCAGCAAGAGTGGCGGGGGACTCACAGATACGCAGTATTTT. As protein: CASSKSGGGLTDTQYF. The V gene is TRBV5-4, the J gene TRBJ2-3, with TRBD2 matching 7 bases. The trim removed 4 bases at V and 2 bases at J, leaving 10 bases unmatched. The CDR3 loop spans 16 amino acids. Germline CDR1 is SGHNT and CDR2 is YYREEE (reference sequence).

The chain couples TRBV5-1 to TRBJ1-6, with TRBD1 identical over 10 bases. The V gene end was trimmed by 4 bases and the J gene end by 7 bases; junction bases not matched to a gene: 2. The germline V gene encodes CDR1 SGHRS and CDR2 YFSETQ. CDR3 length: 14 amino acids. This chain's CDR3 is CASSPGQGNSPLHF. The CDR3 DNA sequence: TGCGCCAGCAGCCCGGGACAGGGGAATTCACCCCTCCACTTT.

The chain uses TRBV5-1 and TRBJ2-5, with 9 bases matching TRBD2. Germline CDR1 reads SGHRS; CDR2 reads YFSETQ. V lost 2 bases and J lost 1; bases outside the gene matches: 6. CDR3 size: 16 residues. CDR3 in DNA: TGCGCCAGCAGCTTTTTCTTGCGGGGGGGCCAAGAGACCCAGTACTTC. This encodes CASSFFLRGGQETQYF.

The rearrangement uses TRBV7-8 and TRBJ2-3; 15 bases are shared with TRBD2. Germline CDR1 SGHVS, CDR2 FQNEAQ. This CDR3 is built from 18 residues. V gave up 5 bases and J gave up 4 bases; unmatched junction bases: 10. The CDR3 DNA is TGTGCCAGCAGCCTTACCCTCCGGACTAGCGGGGGGGCAGATACGCAGTATTTT. Translating it yields CASSLTLRTSGGADTQYF.

The chain couples TRBV19 to TRBJ1-5; 9 bases are a match to TRBD1. V lost 3 bases, J lost 6 bases, and 15 bases stayed unmatched. Per the germline V gene, CDR1 is LNHDA and CDR2 is SQIVND (reference sequence). The CDR3 has 18 residues. CDR3 sequence (DNA): TGTGCCAGTAGTATTTATCCAACCGACAGGGGGGGCGGTCAGCCCCAGCATTTT. This gives the protein CASSIYPTDRGGGQPQHF.

The rearrangement uses TRBV6-5 and TRBJ1-2; possibly TRBD1 for D (5 bases). V was cut by 6 bases and J by 8 bases, with 19 bases left in between. CDR1 is MNHEY, CDR2 SVGAGI, per germline. The CDR3 is made up of 14 amino acids. CDR3 sequence reads: CASRSPGGNRGYTF. The CDR3 DNA reads TGTGCCAGCAGATCCCCGGGGGGGAATCGCGGCTACACCTTC.